Following are 28 T cell receptor beta chains from one sample sequenced in a study of early T cells in non-severe SARS-CoV-2 infection. MiXCR, run by TCRdb on the 5' RACE reads, gives a single entry per CDR3 protein. The sample lists under 35,000 distinct CDR3 sequences, about 5% occurring once. Sequenced: whole blood. These receptors all stem from an adult who was a healthcare worker with PCR-confirmed SARS-CoV-2 infection or an uninfected control (not recorded which).

The chain links TRBV12-3 or TRBV12-4 to TRBJ2-7, with 13 positions matching TRBD2. There are 16 residues in the CDR3. The J segment lost 0 bases and the V segment lost 6 bases, leaving 5 bases of the junction unmatched. The DNA of the CDR3 is TGTGCCAGCAGCCGCGGACTAGCGGGGGCCTCCTACGAGCAGTACTTC. This gives the protein CASSRGLAGASYEQYF.

There are a few counts of this clonotype. The rearrangement joins TRBV7-9 to TRBJ2-5; D gene uncertain. This CDR3 is built from 15 residues. Germline V lookup: CDR1 SEHNR, CDR2 FQNEAQ (reference sequence). V lost 5 bases and J lost 3, with 16 bases in between. CDR3 sequence: CASSPPLMGKETQYF. The DNA of the CDR3 is TGTGCCAGCAGCCCGCCTCTTATGGGGAAAGAGACCCAGTACTTC.

This clonotype occurred many times. The chain links TRBV6-2 or TRBV6-3 to TRBJ1-5, with TRBD1 as a possible D gene (5 bases). The germline V gene encodes CDR1 MNHEY and CDR2 SVGEGT. The CDR3 runs 15 residues. V was pared by 3 bases and J by 6 bases, with 15 bases between. The CDR3 bases are TGTGCCAGCAGTTATTCTAGGGCAGGGCTTCAGCCCCAGCATTTT. Encoded protein: CASSYSRAGLQPQHF.

This clonotype was seen at least ten times. The chain carries TRBV28 and TRBJ2-6; D gene unclear. The CDR3 loop spans 16 amino acids. Germline V gene lookup returns CDR1 MDHEN and CDR2 SYDVKM. Trimming cost V 3 bases and J 4 bases, with 13 bases left between them. In DNA form, the CDR3 reads TGTGCCAGCAGTTTTCTAGGAATGGTAGGGGCCAACGTCCTGACTTTC. Its translation is CASSFLGMVGANVLTF.

This rearrangement joins TRBV4-2 to TRBJ2-3; 10 nucleotides match TRBD2. V was clipped by 0 bases and J by 1 base; unmatched bases: 4. Germline assignment: CDR1 LGHNA and CDR2 YNFKEQ. CDR3 length: 17 amino acids. This chain's CDR3 is CASSQDQGTSGTDTQYF. In DNA form, the CDR3 reads TGTGCCAGCAGCCAAGATCAAGGGACTAGCGGCACAGATACGCAGTATTTT.

This clonotype was seen more than once but under ten times. The rearrangement joins TRBV12-3 or TRBV12-4 to TRBJ2-5; D unresolved. Trimming left V 3 bases short and J 4 bases short, with 3 bases between. The CDR3 runs 11 residues. DNA for the CDR3: TGTGCCAGCAGTTTCGGAGAGACCCAGTACTTC. As protein: CASSFGETQYF.

This clonotype has just a few counts. CDR3 amino acids: CASSFNRESYEQYF. The CDR3 coding sequence is TGTGCCAGCAGCTTTAACAGAGAATCCTACGAGCAGTACTTC. The chain couples TRBV11-2 to TRBJ2-7; D gene unclear. The ends were cut back, 3 bases at V and 1 base at J, with 10 bases in the middle. The V gene's germline CDR1 is SGHAT and CDR2 FQNNGV. This CDR3 contains 14 residues. The full variable domain, rest sourced from reference TRBV11-2 and TRBJ2-7, is EAGVAQSPRYKIIEKRQSVAFWCNPISGHATLYWYQQILGQGPKLLIQFQNNGVVDDSQLPKDRFSAERLKGVDSTLKIQPAKLEDSAVYLCASSFNRESYEQYFGPGTRLTVT.

This clonotype was detected many times. The chain joins TRBV20-1 to TRBJ2-1; 10 bases match TRBD2. Germline-derived CDR1 and CDR2 are DFQATT and SNEGSKA (reference sequence). After removal of 2 bases from V and 4 bases from J, the junction contained 5 bases not matched to a gene. The CDR3 runs 15 residues. The CDR3 DNA reads TGCAGTGCTAGACCTGGACTAGCGGTTTACAATGAGCAGTTCTTC. As protein: CSARPGLAVYNEQFF.

This clonotype was observed at least ten times. In DNA, the CDR3 is TGTGCCAGCAGCCCCAGCGGGAGGATCTACGAGCAGTACTTC. Translated: CASSPSGRIYEQYF. The chain recombines TRBV7-9 with TRBJ2-7; 9 nucleotides line up with TRBD2. J gave up 3 bases and V 5 bases, and 5 bases lay outside the gene matches. The CDR3 consists of 14 residues. Germline-derived CDR1 and CDR2 are SEHNR and FQNEAQ (reference sequence).

This clonotype was picked up a small number of times. The chain employs TRBV5-4 and TRBJ2-7, with 14 bases matching TRBD2. The CDR3 has 17 amino acids. The germline V gene has CDR1 SGHNT and CDR2 YYREEE (reference sequence). V was clipped by 0 bases and J by 9 bases; unmatched bases: 11. The CDR3 DNA reads as TGTGCCAGCAGCTTGGGGGGACTAGCGGGAGTCTACGAGTGGCAGTACTTC. As protein: CASSLGGLAGVYEWQYF. Filled out from reference TRBV5-4 and TRBJ2-7, the complete variable domain reads ETGVTQSPTHLIKTRGQQVTLRCSSQSGHNTVSWYQQALGQGPQFIFQYYREEENGRGNFPPRFSGLQFPNYSSELNVNALELDDSALYLCASSLGGLAGVYEWQYFGPGTRLTVT.

This clonotype was found many times. Here the CDR3 DNA reads TGTGCCAGCAGTGGATTGGTGGGGGCTATCACAGATACGCAGTATTTT. Translating it yields CASSGLVGAITDTQYF. The chain carries TRBV2 and TRBJ2-3, with a weak D call TRBD1 (6 bases). The CDR3 length is 16 residues. V was trimmed by 4 bases and J by 2 bases, leaving 16 bases between them. Germline V lookup: CDR1 SNHLY, CDR2 FYNNEI.

This clonotype was seen at least ten times. The gene calls are TRBV5-1 and TRBJ2-7, with a weak D call TRBD1 (5 bases). CDR3 length: 15 amino acids. V lost 3 bases to trimming and J lost 6 bases, with 19 bases between them. Germline V gene data show CDR1 as SGHRS and CDR2 as YFSETQ. CDR3 nucleotides: TGCGCCAGCAGCTCGGGCCCCCAGGGTTGGGGCGAGCAGTACTTC. Translated: CASSSGPQGWGEQYF.

This clonotype came up many times. V and J are TRBV7-7 and TRBJ2-3, with 7 bases fitting TRBD2. V was clipped by 4 bases and J by 6 bases; unmatched bases: 4. Germline CDR1 and CDR2: SSHAT and FNYEAQ (reference sequence). CDR3 size: 13 residues. The DNA for the CDR3 is TGTGCCAGCAGCTCGGGAGGAGCCGATACGCAGTATTTT. Amino acids: CASSSGGADTQYF.

This clonotype was observed many times. The chain has TRBV7-9 and TRBJ2-2, with no clear D. The CDR3 has 13 amino acids. The V gene's germline CDR1 is SEHNR and CDR2 FQNEAQ (reference sequence). Trimming took 0 bases from V and 5 from J, leaving 4 bases between them. CDR3 DNA sequence: TGTGCCAGCAGCTTAGCTTGGACCGGGGAGCTGTTTTTT. Residues: CASSLAWTGELFF.

This clonotype occurred a few times. The chain has TRBV4-1 and TRBJ1-2; D not certain. There are 12 residues in the CDR3. Trimming took 0 bases from V and 14 from J, leaving 13 bases between them. Germline CDR1 is MGHRA and CDR2 is YSYEKL. CDR3 loop: CASSQEVTSVTF. The CDR3 DNA follows: TGCGCCAGCAGCCAAGAGGTTACATCGGTTACCTTC.

This clonotype was found a few times. The CDR3 region is CASSSGGVGEQYF. The CDR3 nucleotides are TGTGCCAGCAGTTCAGGGGGTGTCGGCGAGCAGTACTTC. The rearrangement uses TRBV28 and TRBJ2-7, with 7 bases identical to TRBD1. The trim removed 4 bases at V and 6 bases at J, leaving 6 bases unmatched. CDR3 length: 13 amino acids. Looked up from germline, CDR1 is MDHEN and CDR2 is SYDVKM.

This clonotype was counted at least ten times. This sequence joins TRBV6-4 and TRBJ2-3; D is unclear. This CDR3 region has 13 residues. Germline CDR1 MRHNA, CDR2 SNTAGT. The V and J ends lost 4 bases and 5 bases respectively, with 10 bases between them. The CDR3 DNA is TGTGCCAGCAGTGTGGGCGACGTAGATACGCAGTATTTT. Protein: CASSVGDVDTQYF.

This clonotype was seen repeatedly, ten times or more. The chain joins TRBV28 to TRBJ2-7; 12 bases fit TRBD2. The germline V gene has CDR1 MDHEN and CDR2 SYDVKM. After removal of 3 bases from V and 4 bases from J, the junction contained 7 bases not matched to a gene. CDR3 length equals 16 residues. The CDR3 DNA follows: TGTGCCAGCAGTTTGACTAGCGGGAGCCCCAGGTACGAGCAGTACTTC. Encoded protein: CASSLTSGSPRYEQYF.

A few counts support this clonotype. The chain is built from TRBV29-1 and TRBJ1-2; D unresolved. V lost 7 bases to trimming and J lost 3 bases, with 6 bases between them. CDR1 and CDR2 (germline): SQVTM, ANQGSEA. CDR3 size: 10 residues. The CDR3 DNA reads as TGCAGCGCTGCCGACTATGGCTACACCTTC. It translates to CSAADYGYTF. The full variable domain, its missing parts supplied by reference TRBV29-1 and TRBJ1-2, is SAVISQKPSRDICQRGTSLTIQCQVDSQVTMMFWYRQQPGQSLTLIATANQGSEATYESGFVIDKFPISRPNLTFSTLTVSNMSPEDSSIYLCSAADYGYTFGSGTRLTVV.

V usage is TRBV27 and J usage is TRBJ2-1, with D perhaps TRBD2 (5 bases). Germline assignment: CDR1 MNHEY and CDR2 SMNVEV (reference sequence). The CDR3 covers 15 residues. Trimming removed 6 bases from V and 8 bases from J, with 20 bases in between. The CDR3 DNA is TGTGCCAGCAGCTTACGGCAAATGGGAGAGGATGAGCAGTTCTTC. It yields the protein CASSLRQMGEDEQFF.

This clonotype was detected ten times or more. The chain is built from TRBV7-9 and TRBJ2-6; D may be TRBD2 (6 bases). Germline values: CDR1 SEHNR, CDR2 FQNEAQ (reference sequence). This CDR3 has 17 residues. The V gene lost 4 bases and the J gene lost 0 bases, with 13 bases spanning the gap. DNA of the CDR3: TGTGCCAGCAGCTGGGACTTTTCCCTCTCTGGGGCCAACGTCCTGACTTTC. This translates into CASSWDFSLSGANVLTF.

The chain uses TRBV5-1 and TRBJ2-1, with TRBD2 matching over 11 bases. The junction had 9 bases not matched to a gene; V was cut back by 0 bases and J by 7 bases. The CDR3 covers 17 residues. CDR1 is SGHRS and CDR2 is YFSETQ in the germline V gene. The CDR3 DNA is TGCGCCAGCAGCTTGGGCACTAGCGGGAGTTTGAGAAATGAGCAGTTCTTC. This translates into CASSLGTSGSLRNEQFF.

This clonotype was counted between two and nine times. The V gene is TRBV5-4, the J gene TRBJ2-1, with D maybe TRBD2 (5 bases). This CDR3 comprises 16 residues. The V gene's germline CDR1 is SGHNT and CDR2 YYREEE (reference sequence). Trimming took 0 bases from V and 0 from J, leaving 10 bases between them. The CDR3 reads CASSLVGVGSYNEQFF. In nucleotides, the CDR3 is TGTGCCAGCAGCTTGGTGGGAGTCGGCTCCTACAATGAGCAGTTCTTC.

This clonotype was picked up a small number of times. The genes are TRBV15 and TRBJ2-5; D may be TRBD1 (6 bases). CDR1 LNHNV and CDR2 YYDKDF come from the germline V gene (reference sequence). V gave up 2 bases and J gave up 1 base, with 11 bases separating them. This CDR3 is 15 amino acids long. The CDR3 here is CATSRLGQSQETQYF. The CDR3 coding sequence is TGTGCCACCAGCAGATTAGGACAGTCCCAAGAGACCCAGTACTTC.

J is TRBJ2-5 and V is TRBV11-2, with D possibly being TRBD1 or TRBD2 (5 bases each). The germline gives CDR1 SGHAT, CDR2 FQNNGV. CDR3 length: 16 residues. The V end was cut by 2 bases, the J end by 1 base, with 14 bases between. This CDR3 reads CASSLNSVGTQETQYF. CDR3 in DNA: TGTGCCAGCAGCTTAAATTCGGTGGGGACCCAAGAGACCCAGTACTTC.

J is TRBJ2-6 and V is TRBV19; D not certain. Trimming pared 7 bases from V and 0 bases from J, leaving 16 bases between. This CDR3 contains 17 residues. Looked up from germline, CDR1 is LNHDA and CDR2 is SQIVND (reference sequence). The CDR3 loop is CASIRTDPSSGANVLTF. In DNA form, the CDR3 reads TGTGCCAGTATCCGGACGGACCCGAGCTCTGGGGCCAACGTCCTGACTTTC.

This clonotype was found many times. V gene TRBV7-2 combines with J gene TRBJ1-2; 7 bases fit TRBD1. This CDR3 region has 15 residues. V gave up 3 bases and J gave up 5 bases; unmatched junction bases: 9. CDR1 and CDR2 from the germline V gene are SGHTA and FQGNSA. In DNA, the CDR3 is TGTGCCAGCAGCTTTAACCAACAGGGGAGGTATGGCTACACCTTC. Protein product: CASSFNQQGRYGYTF.

The table lists this clonotype with a count of one. The rearrangement uses TRBV7-2 and TRBJ1-1; tentatively, D is TRBD1 (5 bases). From germline, CDR1 is SGHTA and CDR2 FQGNSA. The CDR3 length is 15 residues. V was trimmed by 2 bases and J by 2 bases, leaving 12 bases between them. CDR3 amino acids: CASSLSVGGNTEAFF. The CDR3 DNA reads TGTGCCAGCAGCTTATCGGTGGGGGGTAACACTGAAGCTTTCTTT.